This is a list of T cell receptor beta chains from one sample in a study of blood T cells in healthy people across ages. TCRdb reprocessed the 5' RACE reads with MiXCR, giving one entry per CDR3 protein. The table records more than 800,000 distinct CDR3 sequences, less than 35% of them present only once. Sample: blood. These receptors all stem from an elderly woman in good health. CDR3s include the opening cysteine and the closing phenylalanine or tryptophan. A D gene is named only where the DNA matches it firmly. Clone size appears in some rows only: once, few, many, or a class for an expanded clone.

j_call d_call v_call clone_size cdr3_aa cdr3_nt
TRBJ1-2 . TRBV6-2/TRBV6-3 many CASRFTSRGGYTF TGTGCCAGCAGATTTACCTCGAGGGGTGGCTACACCTTC
TRBJ1-6 TRBD1 TRBV7-2 many CASTTTGQYNSPLHF TGTGCCAGCACCACCACGGGACAGTATAATTCACCCCTCCACTTT
TRBJ2-5 . TRBV5-1 . CASSLYWAGLRETQYF TGCGCCAGCAGCTTATACTGGGCCGGGCTCCGAGAGACCCAGTACTTC
TRBJ1-6 TRBD1 TRBV5-1 . CASSLNRGFGLNSPLHF TGCGCCAGCAGCTTGAACAGGGGTTTCGGGTTAAATTCACCCCTCCACTTT
TRBJ2-7 TRBD2 TRBV27 many CASSLSPSGVGYEQYF TGTGCCAGCAGTTTATCACCTAGCGGGGTCGGGTACGAGCAGTACTTC
TRBJ2-7 TRBD1 TRBV13 many CASRKQGSYEQYF TGTGCCAGCAGAAAACAGGGGTCCTACGAGCAGTACTTC
TRBJ2-7 . TRBV5-1 many CASSLGAGRSSYEQYF TGCGCCAGCAGCTTGGGGGCGGGCAGGAGCTCCTACGAGCAGTACTTC
TRBJ2-7 TRBD1 TRBV9 . CASSVGQPSSYEQYF TGTGCCAGCAGCGTGGGACAGCCAAGCTCCTACGAGCAGTACTTC
TRBJ1-4 . TRBV15 many CATSRYATNEKLFF TGTGCCACCAGCAGATATGCAACTAATGAAAAACTGTTTTTT
TRBJ1-1 TRBD1 TRBV20-1 many CSAREQRDRGLAFF TGCAGTGCTAGAGAGCAGCGGGACAGGGGGCTTGCTTTCTTT
TRBJ2-7 . TRBV12-1 . CASSFEADFQGEQYF TGTGCCAGCAGCTTTGAGGCAGACTTTCAGGGCGAGCAGTACTTC
TRBJ2-1 TRBD2 TRBV7-9 many CASSLERGYSYNEQFF TGTGCCAGCAGCTTAGAGCGGGGATACTCCTACAATGAGCAGTTCTTC
TRBJ1-5 . TRBV7-2 many CASSLGGERSNQPQHF TGTGCCAGCAGCTTAGGGGGGGAGCGGAGCAATCAGCCCCAGCATTTT
TRBJ2-7 . TRBV5-5 many CASSLGDSPYEQYF TGTGCCAGCAGCTTGGGTGACAGTCCCTACGAGCAGTACTTC
TRBJ1-2 . TRBV7-2 many CASSPSGPGTVYGYTF TGTGCCAGCAGCCCCAGCGGGCCGGGTACCGTCTATGGCTACACCTTC
TRBJ1-4 . TRBV7-9 few CSSSSGGGSTNEKLFF TGTTCCAGCAGCTCCGGGGGGGGGTCAACTAATGAAAAACTGTTTTTT
TRBJ1-1 . TRBV7-8 . CASSLSAPTEAFF TGTGCCAGCAGCTTGTCCGCCCCCACTGAAGCTTTCTTT
TRBJ2-3 . TRBV15 many CATSRDSVSTDTQYF TGTGCCACCAGCAGAGATTCGGTTTCCACAGATACGCAGTATTTT
TRBJ1-2 TRBD1 TRBV3-1 many CASSPGQGRDGYTF TGTGCCAGCAGCCCGGGACAGGGCAGGGATGGCTACACCTTC
TRBJ1-5 . TRBV30 few CAWSTGTRSVPQHF TGTGCCTGGAGCACCGGGACCCGGTCAGTGCCCCAGCATTTT
TRBJ2-7 TRBD1 TRBV7-6 many CASSLTSGTGVYEQYF TGTGCCAGCAGCTTAACCTCTGGGACAGGGGTTTACGAGCAGTACTTC
TRBJ2-6 . TRBV29-1 many CSVFNSGANVLTF TGCAGCGTTTTTAACTCTGGGGCCAACGTCCTGACTTTC
TRBJ1-2 . TRBV4-1 . CASSQAPGTNYGYTF TGCGCCAGCAGCCAAGCTCCGGGGACTAACTATGGCTACACCTTC
TRBJ2-3 TRBD2 TRBV6-2/TRBV6-3 . CASSVQRGFADTQYF TGTGCCAGCAGTGTCCAGCGGGGGTTCGCAGATACGCAGTATTTT
TRBJ1-2 . TRBV25-1 . CASSESRAGGYGYTF TGTGCCAGCAGTGAATCCAGGGCCGGCGGCTATGGCTACACCTTC
TRBJ1-1 . TRBV6-5 . CASRRRWRSTNTEAFF TGTGCCAGCAGGCGCAGGTGGAGGTCCACGAACACTGAAGCTTTCTTT
TRBJ2-7 . TRBV20-1 many CSAPRGHSYEQYF TGCAGTGCCCCGCGGGGGCACTCCTACGAGCAGTACTTC
TRBJ1-2 . TRBV7-2 . CASSLTRFYGYTF TGTGCCAGCAGCTTAACGCGATTCTATGGCTACACCTTC
TRBJ2-3 TRBD2 TRBV7-9 once CASSLTSGRPTDTQYF TGTGCCAGCAGCCTCACTAGCGGGAGGCCCACAGATACGCAGTATTTT
TRBJ2-5 TRBD2 TRBV5-1 many CASSSGTSWETQYF TGCGCCAGCAGCTCCGGGACTAGCTGGGAGACCCAGTACTTC
TRBJ2-3 . TRBV7-2 many CASSPGVATDTQYF TGTGCCAGCAGCCCAGGGGTGGCAACAGATACGCAGTATTTT
TRBJ2-1 . TRBV19 many CASSMYGSGGARNEQFF TGTGCCAGTAGTATGTACGGGAGTGGGGGGGCCAGGAATGAGCAGTTCTTC
TRBJ1-1 . TRBV9 few CASSVATRDTEAFF TGTGCCAGCAGCGTAGCTACGAGAGACACTGAAGCTTTCTTT
TRBJ2-7 . TRBV20-1 many CSARDGSAAYEQYF TGCAGTGCTAGAGATGGAAGTGCCGCCTACGAGCAGTACTTC
TRBJ2-1 TRBD1 TRBV11-2 . CASSLFGRGQNEQFF TGTGCCAGCAGCTTGTTCGGAAGGGGGCAGAATGAGCAGTTCTTC
TRBJ1-1 . TRBV28 . CASSLGSLLNTEAFF TGTGCCAGCAGTTTAGGTTCACTATTGAACACTGAAGCTTTCTTT
TRBJ2-3 TRBD2 TRBV12-3/TRBV12-4 . CASSSSQRGGSDAQYF TGTGCCAGCAGTTCCTCCCAGCGGGGGGGGTCAGATGCGCAGTATTTT
TRBJ2-3 TRBD2 TRBV6-6 many CASMEAGGTDTQYF TGTGCCAGCATGGAGGCGGGGGGGACAGATACGCAGTATTTT
TRBJ1-1 . TRBV12-3/TRBV12-4 . CASSLDGEAFF TGTGCCAGCAGTTTGGACGGCGAAGCTTTCTTT
TRBJ1-5 . TRBV12-3/TRBV12-4 many CASSLGGKQPQHF TGTGCCAGCAGTTTAGGGGGGAAACAGCCCCAGCATTTT
TRBJ2-5 TRBD2 TRBV6-9 many CASSCFSGGGQETQYF TGTGCCAGCAGTTGTTTTAGCGGGGGGGGGCAAGAGACCCAGTACTTC
TRBJ2-3 . TRBV6-6 many CASRSRRGTDTQYF TGTGCCAGCCGGTCGAGGAGGGGAACAGATACGCAGTATTTT
TRBJ2-2 TRBD1 TRBV4-1 few CASSQEYRGRNTGELFF TGCGCCAGCAGCCAAGAATACAGGGGGCGGAACACCGGGGAGCTGTTTTTT
TRBJ1-6 . TRBV6-5 . CASSSRALYNPPLHF TGTGCCAGCAGTTCCCGGGCTCTCTATAATCCACCCCTCCACTTT
TRBJ2-3 . TRBV5-4 . CASAPGGGDESDTQYF TGTGCCAGCGCACCCGGGGGCGGGGATGAGTCAGATACGCAGTATTTT
TRBJ2-3 . TRBV5-1 once CASSTASGTDTQYF TGCGCCAGCAGCACGGCTAGCGGCACAGATACGCAGTATTTT
TRBJ2-3 . TRBV29-1 few CSVSQGLDTQYF TGCAGCGTTAGTCAGGGGCTGGATACGCAGTATTTT
TRBJ2-4 TRBD2 TRBV4-2 . CASSRGLTSPNIQYF TGTGCCAGCAGCCGAGGACTGACTAGCCCTAACATTCAGTACTTC
TRBJ1-1 . TRBV15 . CATSRDSYTEAFF TGTGCCACCAGCAGGGACAGTTACACTGAAGCTTTCTTT
TRBJ2-5 . TRBV7-2 many CASSLVAAGQETQYF TGTGCCAGCAGCTTAGTTGCGGCGGGACAAGAGACCCAGTACTTC
TRBJ2-1 TRBD2 TRBV6-2/TRBV6-3 . CASRGTSGGSQYNGQFF TGTGCCAGCAGAGGGACTAGCGGGGGGTCTCAATACAATGGGCAGTTCTTC
TRBJ2-7 . TRBV5-8 . CASSLGQGRNEQYF TGTGCCAGCAGCTTGGGGCAGGGGCGGAACGAGCAGTACTTC
TRBJ2-4 TRBD1 TRBV24-1 many CATIVGTPCDREHIQYF TGTGCCACCATCGTCGGAACCCCCTGCGACAGGGAACACATTCAGTACTTC
TRBJ2-5 . TRBV15 many CATRTGWEKTQYF TGTGCCACCAGAACCGGGTGGGAAAAGACCCAGTACTTC
TRBJ2-5 . TRBV12-3/TRBV12-4 many CASAVQAQETQYF TGTGCCAGCGCCGTACAAGCCCAAGAGACCCAGTACTTC
TRBJ2-5 TRBD2 TRBV14 . CASRLSGGPGQTQYF TGTGCCAGCAGACTTAGCGGGGGACCCGGACAGACCCAGTACTTC
TRBJ2-1 TRBD2 TRBV7-2 . CASSLYGEGYNEQFF TGTGCCAGCAGCTTATATGGGGAGGGCTACAATGAGCAGTTCTTC
TRBJ1-4 TRBD1 TRBV18 . CASSPDRAANEKLFF TGTGCCAGCTCACCCGACAGGGCCGCTAATGAAAAACTGTTTTTT
TRBJ1-2 . TRBV6-6 . CASISQGRGYGYTF TGTGCCAGCATCTCACAGGGTAGGGGCTATGGCTACACCTTC
TRBJ2-5 . TRBV9 many CASSPLSTETQYF TGTGCCAGCAGCCCTCTTAGTACGGAGACCCAGTACTTC